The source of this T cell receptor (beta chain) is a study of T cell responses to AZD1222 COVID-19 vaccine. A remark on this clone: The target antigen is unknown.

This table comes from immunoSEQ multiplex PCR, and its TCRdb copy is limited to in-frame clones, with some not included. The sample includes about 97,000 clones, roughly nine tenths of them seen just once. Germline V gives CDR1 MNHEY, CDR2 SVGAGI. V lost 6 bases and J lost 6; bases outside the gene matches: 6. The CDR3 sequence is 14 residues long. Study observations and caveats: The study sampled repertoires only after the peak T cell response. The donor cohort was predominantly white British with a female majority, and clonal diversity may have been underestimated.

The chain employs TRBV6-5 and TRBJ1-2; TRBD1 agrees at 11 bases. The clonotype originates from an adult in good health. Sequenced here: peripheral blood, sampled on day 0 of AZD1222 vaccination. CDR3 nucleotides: TGTGCCAGCAGGAAGGGACAGGGGGACCATGGCTACACCTTC. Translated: CASRKGQGDHGYTF.